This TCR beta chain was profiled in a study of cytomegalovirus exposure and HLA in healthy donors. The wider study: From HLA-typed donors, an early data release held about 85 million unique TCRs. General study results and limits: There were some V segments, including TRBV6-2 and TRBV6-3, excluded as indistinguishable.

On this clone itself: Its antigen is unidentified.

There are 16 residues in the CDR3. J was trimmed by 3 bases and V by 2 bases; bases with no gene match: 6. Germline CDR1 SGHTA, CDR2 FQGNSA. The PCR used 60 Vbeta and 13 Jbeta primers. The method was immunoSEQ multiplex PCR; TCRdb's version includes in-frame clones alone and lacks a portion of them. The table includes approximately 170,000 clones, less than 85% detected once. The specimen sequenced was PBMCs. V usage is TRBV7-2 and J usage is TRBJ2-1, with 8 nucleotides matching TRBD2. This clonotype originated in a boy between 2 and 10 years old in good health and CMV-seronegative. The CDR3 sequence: CASSLSMGLGYNEQFF. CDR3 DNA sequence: TGTGCCAGCAGCTTAAGCATGGGACTAGGCTACAATGAGCAGTTCTTC.